One sample yielded the 5 T cell receptor beta chains listed below, sequenced in a study of cytomegalovirus exposure and HLA in healthy donors. The PCR was carried out with 60 Vbeta primers and 13 Jbeta primers. Sequenced by immunoSEQ multiplex PCR; TCRdb stores in-frame clones only, minus some. In the table there are around 120,000 clones, over 75% of which are singletons. The sequencing sample was made of PBMCs. These receptors were collected from a boy younger than 18 in good health and CMV-seronegative.

The CDR3 here is CAWSVRGQRQPQHF. CDR3 coding DNA: TGTGCCTGGAGTGTAAGGGGGCAACGCCAGCCCCAGCATTTT. The chain links TRBV30 to TRBJ1-5; 7 nucleotides agree with TRBD1. CDR1 and CDR2 (germline): GTSNPN, SVGIG (reference sequence). This CDR3 has 14 residues. J gave up 7 bases and V 0 bases, and 6 bases lay outside the gene matches.

The J gene is TRBJ2-7, the V gene TRBV13; 7 bases match TRBD2. The ends lost 1 base at V and 2 bases at J; junction bases unmatched: 5. The CDR3 has 15 residues. CDR1 is PRHDT and CDR2 is FYEKMQ in the germline V gene (reference sequence). CDR3 residues: CASSLESGATYEQYF. The CDR3 DNA sequence: TGTGCCAGCAGCTTAGAAAGCGGGGCCACCTACGAGCAGTACTTC. Looking up the rest from reference TRBV13 and TRBJ2-7 gives the full variable domain: AAGVIQSPRHLIKEKRETATLKCYPIPRHDTVYWYQQGPGQDPQFLISFYEKMQSDKGSIPDRFSAQQFSDYHSELNMSSLELGDSALYFCASSLESGATYEQYFGPGTRLTVT.

The J gene is TRBJ1-4, the V gene TRBV6-5, with D unclear. This CDR3 region has 15 residues. Deletions cut 0 bases from V and 5 bases from J, with 10 bases between. CDR1 is MNHEY, CDR2 SVGAGI, per germline. Here the CDR3 reads CASSYSRDPNEKLFF. CDR3 DNA: TGTGCCAGCAGTTACTCTCGGGATCCAAATGAAAAACTGTTTTTT.

The chain uses TRBV15 and TRBJ1-4; D is ambiguous. Germline lookup yields CDR1 LNHNV and CDR2 YYDKDF (reference sequence). The CDR3 length is 16 residues. Trimming took 0 bases from V and 8 from J, leaving 16 bases between them. Written as DNA, the CDR3 is TGTGCCACCAGCAGAGATTACCGGAACCTAGGAGAAAAACTGTTTTTT. Its translation is CATSRDYRNLGEKLFF.

The chain has TRBV5-1 and TRBJ1-1; TRBD1 agrees at 7 bases. The ends lost 3 bases at V and 3 bases at J; junction bases unmatched: 5. The CDR3 contains 14 residues. Per germline, CDR1 SGHRS and CDR2 YFSETQ. The CDR3 region has the DNA TGCGCCAGCAGCTCTCCCGGGACAGACACTGAAGCTTTCTTT. Protein product: CASSSPGTDTEAFF.